Listed below are T cell receptor beta chains from one sample, sequenced in a study of cytotoxic CD8 clonotypes in ibrutinib-treated CLL. The assay was immunoSEQ multiplex PCR, and TCRdb's table has in-frame clones only and misses some. The data show approximately 320,000 clones, roughly 71% seen once. The specimen was PBMCs, collected after 36 months of ibrutinib treatment. The receptors originated from a human donor with chronic lymphocytic leukemia. Both conserved end residues are trimmed from each CDR3.

V gene,CDR3 protein
TRBV5-1,ASSLRDRGEQY
TRBV19,ASSLVSPGLSKTAYGYT
TRBV5-8,ASSEGYGYT
TRBV14,ASSNRAANTGELF
TRBV29-1,SVEFLGTATYGYT
TRBV5-1,ASSYGQGEDIQY
TRBV19,ASIRGTKGDGYT
TRBV9,ASSVPRQGTPDTQY
TRBV6-5,ASSYSGGLNGELF
TRBV6-5,ASTRQGEETQY
TRBV9,ASSVWARANTGELF
TRBV21-1,ASSKNTEAF
TRBV4-1,ASSQTPGPSSYEQY
TRBV4-3,ASSRSSGTEKLF
TRBV5-1,ASSPTRGLTEAF
TRBV7-8,ASSFYGDRDNQPQH
TRBV7-8,ASSLFGGLNTEAF
TRBV2,ASSDPGDTDTQY
TRBV9,ASSVGRGPSKMNKY
TRBV29-1,SVDVAADEQF
TRBV28,ASNFDPATDTQY
TRBV18,ASSPGQGQDEQY
TRBV6-1,ASSEARAYEQY
TRBV10-3,AISQTWTGGSYEQY
TRBV5-4,ASSPSSGSSAVYEQY
TRBV4-3,ASSQEPAATDTQY
TRBV6-1,ASRERQGGQETQY
TRBV5-6,ASSRSGTNQPQH
TRBV29-1,SVPTGSSSYNEQF
TRBV5-1,ASSLGLAGGHLDTQY
TRBV5-1,ASSSGTGNWNGYT
TRBV5-1,ASSLGGGTYEQY